The T cell receptor (beta chain) described here comes from a study of control samples from healthy donors and cancer patients. Per the germline V gene, CDR1 is SQVTM and CDR2 is ANQGSEA. Trimming at V came to 0 bases and at J to 4 bases, leaving 4 bases not matched to a gene. This CDR3 has 14 amino acids. Sequencing used immunoSEQ multiplex PCR; TCRdb keeps in-frame clones, though not all of them. The sample lists tens of thousands of clones, approximately 89% occurring once. The source material was blood. This TCR was recovered from a man aged 50-60 years in good health. The chain carries TRBV29-1 and TRBJ2-5; 8 nucleotides match TRBD2. The CDR3 region has the DNA TGCAGCGTTGAAGACCGGGGGGGCGGAGAGACCCAGTACTTC. Amino acids: CSVEDRGGGETQYF.